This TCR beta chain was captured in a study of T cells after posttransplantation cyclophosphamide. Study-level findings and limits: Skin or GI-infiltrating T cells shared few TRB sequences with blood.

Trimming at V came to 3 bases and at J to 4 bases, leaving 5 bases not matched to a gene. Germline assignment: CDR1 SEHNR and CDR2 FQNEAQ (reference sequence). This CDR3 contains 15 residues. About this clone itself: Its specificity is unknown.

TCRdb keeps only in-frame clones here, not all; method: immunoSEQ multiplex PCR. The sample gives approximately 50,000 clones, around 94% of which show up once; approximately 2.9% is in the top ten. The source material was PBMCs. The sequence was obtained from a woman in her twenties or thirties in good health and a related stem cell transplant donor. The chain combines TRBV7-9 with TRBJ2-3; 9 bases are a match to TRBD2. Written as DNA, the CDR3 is TGTGCCAGCAGCTTTATGCGGGGGGGCGCAGATACGCAGTATTTT. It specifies CASSFMRGGADTQYF.